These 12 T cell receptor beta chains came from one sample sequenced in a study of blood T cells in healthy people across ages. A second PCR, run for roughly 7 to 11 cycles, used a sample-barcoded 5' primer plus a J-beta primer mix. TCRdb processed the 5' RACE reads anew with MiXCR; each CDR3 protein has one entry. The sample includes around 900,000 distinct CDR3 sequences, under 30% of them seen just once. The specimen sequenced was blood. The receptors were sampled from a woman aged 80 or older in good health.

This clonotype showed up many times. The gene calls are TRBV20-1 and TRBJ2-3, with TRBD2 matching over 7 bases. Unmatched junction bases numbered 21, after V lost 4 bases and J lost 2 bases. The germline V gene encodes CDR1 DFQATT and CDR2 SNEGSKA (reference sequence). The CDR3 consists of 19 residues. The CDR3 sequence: CSANIGGGAGLGFTDTQYF. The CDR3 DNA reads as TGCAGTGCTAACATCGGGGGAGGGGCGGGACTTGGTTTCACAGATACGCAGTATTTT.

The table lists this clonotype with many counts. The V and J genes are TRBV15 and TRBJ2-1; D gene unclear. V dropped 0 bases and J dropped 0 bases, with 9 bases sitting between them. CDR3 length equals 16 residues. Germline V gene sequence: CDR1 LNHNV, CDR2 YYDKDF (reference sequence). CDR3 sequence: CATSRDIHSSYNEQFF. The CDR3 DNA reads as TGTGCCACCAGCAGAGATATTCACAGCTCCTACAATGAGCAGTTCTTC.

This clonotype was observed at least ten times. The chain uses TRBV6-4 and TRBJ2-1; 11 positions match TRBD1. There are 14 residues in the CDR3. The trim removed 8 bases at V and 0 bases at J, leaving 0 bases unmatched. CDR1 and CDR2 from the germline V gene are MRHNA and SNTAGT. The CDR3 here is CASGTGGSYNEQFF. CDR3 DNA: TGTGCCAGCGGGACAGGGGGCTCCTACAATGAGCAGTTCTTC.

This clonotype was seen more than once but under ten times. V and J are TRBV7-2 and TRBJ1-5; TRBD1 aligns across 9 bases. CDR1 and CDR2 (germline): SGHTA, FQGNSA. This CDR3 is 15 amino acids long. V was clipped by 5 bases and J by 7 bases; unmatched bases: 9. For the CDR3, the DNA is TGTGCCAGCAGCGGCCAGGGACAGGGTAGGCAGCCCCAGCATTTT. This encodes CASSGQGQGRQPQHF.

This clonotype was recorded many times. CDR3 protein: CASSSGTGGTEAFF. CDR3 in DNA: TGCGCCAGCAGCTCCGGGACAGGGGGCACTGAAGCTTTCTTT. The chain joins TRBV5-1 to TRBJ1-1; 11 bases map to TRBD1. Unmatched junction bases numbered 2, after V lost 3 bases and J lost 4 bases. The CDR3 totals 14 residues. Germline values: CDR1 SGHRS, CDR2 YFSETQ.

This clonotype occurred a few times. The CDR3 DNA follows: TGTGCCAGCAGTCTGGTCGCGGGGGGTAAGGGCGGGGAGCTGTTTTTT. The encoded protein is CASSLVAGGKGGELFF. The chain combines TRBV25-1 with TRBJ2-2; 8 bases agree with TRBD2. J lost 7 bases, V lost 5 bases, and 12 bases had no gene match. The CDR3 consists of 16 residues. The V gene's germline CDR1 is MGHDK and CDR2 SYGVNS.

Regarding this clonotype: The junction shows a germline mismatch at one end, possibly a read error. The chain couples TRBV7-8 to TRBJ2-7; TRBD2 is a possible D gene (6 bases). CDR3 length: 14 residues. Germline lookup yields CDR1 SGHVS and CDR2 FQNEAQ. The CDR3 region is CASNSRRDNYERYF. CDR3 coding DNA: TGTGCCAGCAATTCCCGGCGGGATAACTACGAGCGGTACTTC.

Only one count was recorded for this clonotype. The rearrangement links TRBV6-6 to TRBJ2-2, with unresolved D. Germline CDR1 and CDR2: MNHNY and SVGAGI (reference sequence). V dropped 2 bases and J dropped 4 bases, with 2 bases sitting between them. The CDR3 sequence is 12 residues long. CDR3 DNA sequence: TGTGCCAGCAGTTACGTCACCGGGGAGCTGTTTTTT. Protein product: CASSYVTGELFF.

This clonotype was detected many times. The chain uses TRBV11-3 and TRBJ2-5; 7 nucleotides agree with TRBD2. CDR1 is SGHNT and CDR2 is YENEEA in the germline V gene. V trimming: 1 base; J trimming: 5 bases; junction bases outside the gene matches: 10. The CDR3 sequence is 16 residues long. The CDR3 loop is CASSLGSGGKGETQYF. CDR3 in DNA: TGTGCCAGCAGCTTAGGCTCCGGGGGGAAGGGTGAGACCCAGTACTTC.

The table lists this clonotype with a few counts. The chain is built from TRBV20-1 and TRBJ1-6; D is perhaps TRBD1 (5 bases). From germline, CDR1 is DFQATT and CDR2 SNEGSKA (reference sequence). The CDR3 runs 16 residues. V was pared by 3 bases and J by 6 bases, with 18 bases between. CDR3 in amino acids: CSARGGLLSGNSPLHF. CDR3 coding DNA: TGCAGTGCTAGGGGGGGACTCCTAAGCGGTAATTCACCCCTCCACTTT.

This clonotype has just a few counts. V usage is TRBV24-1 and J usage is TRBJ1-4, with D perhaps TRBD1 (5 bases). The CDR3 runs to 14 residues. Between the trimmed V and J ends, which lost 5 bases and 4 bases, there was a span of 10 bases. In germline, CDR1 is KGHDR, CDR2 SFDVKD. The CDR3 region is CATSGRGDNEKLFF. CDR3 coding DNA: TGTGCCACCAGTGGGAGGGGAGATAATGAAAAACTGTTTTTT.

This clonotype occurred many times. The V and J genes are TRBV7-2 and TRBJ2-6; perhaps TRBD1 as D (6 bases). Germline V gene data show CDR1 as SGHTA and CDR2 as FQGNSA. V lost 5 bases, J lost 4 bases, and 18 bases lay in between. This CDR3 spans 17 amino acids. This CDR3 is CASSHPLDRQGANVLTF. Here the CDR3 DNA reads TGTGCCAGCAGCCACCCTTTAGACAGGCAAGGGGCCAACGTCCTGACTTTC.